One and the same sample provided the 10 T cell receptor beta chains below, sequenced in a study of T cell clonality in common variable immunodeficiency. The method was immunoSEQ multiplex PCR; TCRdb's version includes in-frame clones alone and lacks a portion of them. Sampling found about 52,000 clones, none seen once. The source material was peripheral blood mononuclear cells. The receptors stem from a person aged 18 to 70 in good health.

This clone was detected many times. The germline gene is not matched at one end of the junction; a read error may be the cause. The sequenced fragment ends 3 residues before the CDR3 boundary, so the rest is inferred from the germline J gene. The chain recombines TRBV4-2 with TRBJ2-7; weak D call: TRBD1 (7 bases). CDR1 and CDR2 from the germline V gene are LGHNA and YNFKEQ. The CDR3 contains 16 residues. The chain's CDR3 is CASSQGAAGQSYEQYF. The sequenced CDR3 bases are TGCGCCAGCAGCCAAGGCGCCGCGGGACAGTCCTACGAG.

This clone was recorded many times. The CDR3 end lies 3 residues beyond the end of the read and is filled in from the germline J gene. V and J are TRBV30 and TRBJ2-1; TRBD2 aligns across 11 bases. Germline V gene sequence: CDR1 GTSNPN, CDR2 SVGIG (reference sequence). The CDR3 spans 16 residues. Losses at the gene ends were 3 bases for V and 8 bases for J; bases not matched to a gene: 12. This CDR3 is CAWRGRRLAGGYEQFF. The sequenced part of the CDR3 DNA is TGTGCCTGGAGGGGGAGAAGGCTAGCGGGAGGCTATGAG.

This clone was found many times. The CDR3 end falls 3 residues outside the read, so it is completed with the germline J gene. The chain combines TRBV6-2 or TRBV6-3 with TRBJ2-2; 11 bases are a match to TRBD2. V lost 8 bases and J lost 4; bases outside the gene matches: 6. This CDR3 has 15 residues. Germline V CDR1 and CDR2: MNHEY, SVGEGT. The CDR3 bases that were read are TGTGCCAGCTCGCCGACTAGCGGGACCACCGGGGAG. This encodes CASSPTSGTTGE. The entire CDR3 sequence reads CASSPTSGTTGELFF.

This clone occurred many times. The part of the CDR3 DNA that was read is TGTGCCAGCAGCCCGGGACAGGGAGCCTACGAG. Translated: CASSPGQGAYE. The entire CDR3 protein reads CASSPGQGAYEQYF. The rearrangement joins TRBV11-2 to TRBJ2-7, with 9 bases fitting TRBD1. The CDR3 end lies 3 residues beyond the end of the read and is filled in from the germline J gene. The V gene end was trimmed by 5 bases and the J gene end by 2 bases; junction bases not matched to a gene: 4. This CDR3 has 14 residues. Germline CDR1 and CDR2: SGHAT and FQNNGV.

This clone has at least ten counts. CDR3 bases read: TGTGCCAGCAGTCTCTCGGACAGGGTCGGCTATGGC. This codes for CASSLSDRVGYG. In full, the CDR3 reads CASSLSDRVGYGYTF. The rearrangement links TRBV6-2 or TRBV6-3 to TRBJ1-2; 8 bases are shared with TRBD1. The CDR3 end lies 3 residues beyond the end of the read and is filled in from the germline J gene. With V trimmed by 5 bases and J by 4 bases, 9 bases remained unmatched. The CDR3 runs 15 residues. CDR1 and CDR2 from the germline V gene are MNHEY and SVGEGT.

At least ten counts were recorded for this clone. Read data end 3 residues before the CDR3 end; the end is taken from the germline J gene. The chain is built from TRBV6-2 or TRBV6-3 and TRBJ2-2, with 8 bases fitting TRBD2. The germline V gene has CDR1 MNHEY and CDR2 SVGEGT. The CDR3 has 14 residues. The V gene end was trimmed by 6 bases and the J gene end by 2 bases; junction bases not matched to a gene: 2. CDR3 sequence: CASSLAGNTGELFF. The CDR3 bases that were read are TGTGCCAGCAGCTTAGCGGGAAACACCGGGGAG.

This clone was recorded many times. The read ends 3 residues shy of where the CDR3 ends; the end is completed using the germline J gene. V is TRBV20-1 and J is TRBJ2-5; 16 bases map to TRBD2. Trimming took 5 bases from V and 5 from J; bases not matched to a gene: 11. CDR1 and CDR2 (germline): DFQATT, SNEGSKA (reference sequence). The CDR3 sequence is 17 residues long. The sequenced CDR3 bases are TGCAGTGCTGAAGGGACTAGCGGGAGGGGCAGGTCGGAGACC. Its translation: CSAEGTSGRGRSET. The whole CDR3 is CSAEGTSGRGRSETQYF.

This clone was seen repeatedly, ten times or more. Read data end 3 residues before the CDR3 end; the end is taken from the germline J gene. This sequence joins TRBV19 and TRBJ1-4; D remains ambiguous. CDR3 length: 13 amino acids. Germline V gene sequence: CDR1 LNHDA, CDR2 SQIVND (reference sequence). The V end was cut by 6 bases, the J end by 7 bases, with 12 bases between. The part of the CDR3 DNA that was read is TGTGCCAGTAGCTGGAGCGTCGCTGAAAAA. The encoded protein is CASSWSVAEK. The entire CDR3 reads CASSWSVAEKLFF.

This clone appeared many times. The read comes to an end 3 residues before the CDR3 does, leaving the germline J gene to fill in the end. V is TRBV5-1 and J is TRBJ2-2; 9 nucleotides match TRBD2. The CDR3 runs to 17 residues. V shed 3 bases, J shed 6 bases, and the junction held 12 bases outside the gene matches. Germline assignment: CDR1 SGHRS and CDR2 YFSETQ. CDR3 sequence: CASSSGASGTRSGELFF. Incomplete CDR3 DNA: TGCGCCAGCAGCTCTGGTGCTAGCGGGACGAGATCCGGGGAG.

This clone was detected ten times or more. Read data end 3 residues before the CDR3 end; the end is taken from the germline J gene. The chain links TRBV5-1 to TRBJ2-7, with TRBD2 as a possible D gene (5 bases). The V end was cut by 2 bases, the J end by 2 bases, with 8 bases between. This CDR3 comprises 13 residues. CDR1 and CDR2 (germline): SGHRS, YFSETQ. The DNA read from the CDR3 is TGCGCCAGCAGCTTCAACGGGGCCTACGAG. Residues: CASSFNGAYE. The whole CDR3 reads CASSFNGAYEQYF.